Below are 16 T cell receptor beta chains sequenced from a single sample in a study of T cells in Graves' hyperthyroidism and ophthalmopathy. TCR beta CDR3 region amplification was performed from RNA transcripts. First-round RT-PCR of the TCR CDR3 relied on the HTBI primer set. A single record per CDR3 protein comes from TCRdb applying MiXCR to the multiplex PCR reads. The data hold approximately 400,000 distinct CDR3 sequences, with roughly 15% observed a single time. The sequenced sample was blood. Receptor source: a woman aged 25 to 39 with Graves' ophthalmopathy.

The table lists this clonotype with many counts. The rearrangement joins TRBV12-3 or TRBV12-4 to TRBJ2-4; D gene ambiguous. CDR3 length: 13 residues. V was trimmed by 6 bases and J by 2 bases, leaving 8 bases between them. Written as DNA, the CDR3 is TGTGCCAGCAGCTTAATGACCAAAAACATTCAGTACTTC. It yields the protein CASSLMTKNIQYF.

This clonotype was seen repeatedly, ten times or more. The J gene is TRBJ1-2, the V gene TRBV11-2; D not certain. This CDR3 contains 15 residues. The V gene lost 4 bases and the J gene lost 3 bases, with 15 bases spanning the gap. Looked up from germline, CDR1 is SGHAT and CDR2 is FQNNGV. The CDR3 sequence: CASSSPLRRDYGYTF. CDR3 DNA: TGTGCCAGCAGCTCACCCCTGAGGAGGGACTATGGCTACACCTTC.

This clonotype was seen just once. The CDR3 DNA reads TGCAGTGCTGGGGAGGACCTAGGGTACCAGCCCCAGCATTTT. Translating gives CSAGEDLGYQPQHF. This chain links TRBV20-1 with TRBJ1-5; D not resolved. Germline CDR1 and CDR2: DFQATT and SNEGSKA (reference sequence). This CDR3 is 14 amino acids long. Trimming shortened V by 5 bases and J by 7 bases, and 18 bases separated the two germline ends.

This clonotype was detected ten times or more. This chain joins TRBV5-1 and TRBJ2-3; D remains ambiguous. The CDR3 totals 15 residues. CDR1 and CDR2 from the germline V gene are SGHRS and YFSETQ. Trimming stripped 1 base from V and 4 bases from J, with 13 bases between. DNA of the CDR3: TGCGCCAGCAGCTTGTACCCCAAAGGCGCAGATACGCAGTATTTT. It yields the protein CASSLYPKGADTQYF.

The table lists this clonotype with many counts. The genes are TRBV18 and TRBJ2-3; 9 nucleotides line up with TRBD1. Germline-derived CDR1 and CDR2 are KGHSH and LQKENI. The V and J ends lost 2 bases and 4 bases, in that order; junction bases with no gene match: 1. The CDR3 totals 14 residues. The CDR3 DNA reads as TGTGCCAGCTCACCAGGGACAGGGCCAGATACGCAGTATTTT. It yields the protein CASSPGTGPDTQYF.

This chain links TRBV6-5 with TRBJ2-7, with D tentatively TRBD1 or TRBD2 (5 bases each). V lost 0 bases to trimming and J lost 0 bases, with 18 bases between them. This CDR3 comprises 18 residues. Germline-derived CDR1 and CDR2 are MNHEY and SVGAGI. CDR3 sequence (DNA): TGTGCCAGCAGTTACTCGAATTTCAGGCAGGGACCCTCCTACGAGCAGTACTTC. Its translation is CASSYSNFRQGPSYEQYF.

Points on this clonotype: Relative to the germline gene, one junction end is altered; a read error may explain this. The CDR3 bases are TGCGCCAGCAGTGAGTCGACTAGCAGAGATACGCAGTATTTT. It yields the protein CASSESTSRDTQYF. The chain employs TRBV10-1 and TRBJ2-3; 7 nucleotides line up with TRBD2. From germline, CDR1 is WNHNN and CDR2 SYGVQD (reference sequence). This CDR3 region has 14 residues.

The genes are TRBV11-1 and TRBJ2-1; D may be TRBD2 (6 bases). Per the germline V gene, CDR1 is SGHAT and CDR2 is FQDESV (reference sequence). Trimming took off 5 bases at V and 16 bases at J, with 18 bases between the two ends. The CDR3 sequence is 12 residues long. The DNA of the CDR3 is TGTGCCAGCAGCCCCGCGGGACCGATCAGTTTCTTC. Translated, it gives CASSPAGPISFF.

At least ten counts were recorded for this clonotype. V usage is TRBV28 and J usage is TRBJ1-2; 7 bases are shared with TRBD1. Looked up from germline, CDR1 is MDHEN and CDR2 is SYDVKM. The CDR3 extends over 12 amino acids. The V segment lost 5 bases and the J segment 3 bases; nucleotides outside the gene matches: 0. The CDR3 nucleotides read TGTGCCAGCAGTACAGGGGACTATGGCTACACCTTC. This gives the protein CASSTGDYGYTF.

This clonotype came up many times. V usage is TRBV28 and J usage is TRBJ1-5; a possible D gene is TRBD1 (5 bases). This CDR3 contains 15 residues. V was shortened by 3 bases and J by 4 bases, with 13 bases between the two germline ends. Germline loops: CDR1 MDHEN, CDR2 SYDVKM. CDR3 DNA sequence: TGTGCCAGCAGTTTCCGGCGGCAGGGTAATCAGCCCCAGCATTTT. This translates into CASSFRRQGNQPQHF.

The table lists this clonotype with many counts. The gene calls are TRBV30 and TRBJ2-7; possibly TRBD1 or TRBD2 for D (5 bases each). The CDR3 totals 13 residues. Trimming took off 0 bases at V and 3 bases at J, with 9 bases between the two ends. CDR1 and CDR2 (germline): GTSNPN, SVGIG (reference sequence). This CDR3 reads CAWSVWGSYEQYF. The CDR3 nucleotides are TGTGCCTGGAGTGTCTGGGGGAGCTACGAGCAGTACTTC.

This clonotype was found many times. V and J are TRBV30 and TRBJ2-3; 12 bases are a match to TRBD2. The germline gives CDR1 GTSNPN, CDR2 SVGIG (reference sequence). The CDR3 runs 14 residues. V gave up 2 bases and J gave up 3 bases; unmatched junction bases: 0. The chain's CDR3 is CAWSTSGGTDTQYF. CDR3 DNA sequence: TGTGCCTGGAGTACTAGCGGGGGGACAGATACGCAGTATTTT.

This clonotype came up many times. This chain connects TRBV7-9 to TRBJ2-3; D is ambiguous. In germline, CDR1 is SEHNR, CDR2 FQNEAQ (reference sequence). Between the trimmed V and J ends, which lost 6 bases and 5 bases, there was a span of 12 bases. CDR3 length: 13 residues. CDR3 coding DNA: TGTGCCAGCAGTACATCCAATCGAGATACGCAGTATTTT. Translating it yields CASSTSNRDTQYF.

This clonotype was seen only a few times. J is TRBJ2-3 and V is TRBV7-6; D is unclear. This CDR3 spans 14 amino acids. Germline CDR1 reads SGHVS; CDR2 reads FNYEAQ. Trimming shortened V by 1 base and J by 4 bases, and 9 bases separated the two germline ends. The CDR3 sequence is CASSLVEFADTQYF. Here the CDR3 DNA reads TGTGCCAGCAGCTTAGTAGAGTTCGCAGATACGCAGTATTTT.

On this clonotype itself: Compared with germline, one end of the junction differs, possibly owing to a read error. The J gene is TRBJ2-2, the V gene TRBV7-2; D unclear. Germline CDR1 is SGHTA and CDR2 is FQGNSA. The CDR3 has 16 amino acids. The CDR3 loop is CASSLAGPPNTGELFF. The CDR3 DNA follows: TGCGCCAGCAGCTTGGCAGGTCCTCCGAACACCGGGGAGCTGTTTTTT.

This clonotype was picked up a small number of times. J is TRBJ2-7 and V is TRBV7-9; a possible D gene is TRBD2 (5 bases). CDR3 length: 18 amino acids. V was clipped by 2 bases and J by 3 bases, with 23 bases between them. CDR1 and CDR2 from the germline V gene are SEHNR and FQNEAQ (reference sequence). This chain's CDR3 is CASSLSGQSVVEGYEQYF. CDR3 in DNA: TGTGCCAGCAGCTTAAGTGGGCAGTCGGTCGTCGAGGGCTACGAGCAGTACTTC.